This entry features one TCR beta chain sequence. Its target is unknown. Sequenced by immunoSEQ multiplex PCR; TCRdb stores in-frame clones only, minus some. Of about 130,000 clones listed, around four fifths are singletons. The data belong to a study of radiation and T cells in renal cell carcinoma. Regarding the study as a whole: Without pretreatment biopsies, baseline tumor clonotype presence was undetermined. From baseline, blood top tumor clonotypes peaked at 2 weeks post-radiation.

The germline V and J ends were trimmed by 5 bases and 2 bases, with 10 bases remaining between them. CDR3 length: 15 residues. Germline V gives CDR1 LNHNV, CDR2 YYDKDF (reference sequence). Specified time point: blood 2 weeks post-SBRT. Indicated treatment: 15 Gy SBRT to primary tumor, nephrectomy 4 weeks later. Blood was sampled at baseline, 2 weeks and 4 weeks after SBRT. This renal cell carcinoma was of the clear cell type. The J gene is TRBJ1-6, the V gene TRBV15; D perhaps matches TRBD1 (5 bases). This clonotype was obtained from a woman between 55 and 75 years old with renal cell carcinoma. The specimen comprised blood, sampled from a patient whose treatment included radiotherapy and nephrectomy. The CDR3 loop is CATSGTGTYNSPLHF. DNA for the CDR3: TGTGCCACCAGCGGAACAGGAACCTATAATTCACCCCTCCACTTT.